This TCR beta chain was identified during a study of fetal regulatory T cell absence and autoimmunity (dated by TCRdb to 2016 to 2017). Turning to the overall study: The IPEX patients showed exocrine pancreas autoimmunity in the absence of clinical diabetes.

CDR1 is given as SEHNR and CDR2 as FQNEAQ, both from the germline V gene (reference sequence). The CDR3, from cysteine to phenylalanine, totals 12 residues. The DNA shown is the 36-base CDR3, in frame from base 1. Ends trimmed: V by 5 bases, J by 12 bases; bases unmatched to a gene: 6. Of note for this clone: Its target antigen remains unknown. No much larger clone exists at a distance of one base, and base qualities are not known.

For repertoire sequencing, genomic DNA was processed from frozen pancreas tissue. The DNeasy Blood and Tissue Kit was used to extract roughly 1.7-3.3 ug of genomic DNA from either umbilical cord blood or frozen pancreas. TCRbeta CDR3 regions were amplified and barcoded by two-step multiplex PCR on the immunoSEQ human TCRbeta survey platform. Libraries were sequenced on Illumina instruments, and IgH from the same samples was sequenced in parallel. As for the authors' bioinformatics: To remove PCR and sequencing errors, raw reads were filtered against IMGT V, D, J definitions and grouped with a nearest-neighbor algorithm. Clones were defined as identical nucleotide sequences, and differential abundance between tissues was assessed by per-clone Fisher exact tests with a pFDR threshold of p<0.01. A minimum inclusion filter of 10 in either sample excluded clones with frequencies too low for statistical inference. Pairwise clonal comparisons used the immunoSEQ Analyzer, and gene family usage was assessed with IMGT tools. TCRdb re-hosts the immuneACCESS table, in-frame sequences only. Its copies lack some clones; in the studies checked, an unresolved V gene accounts for under half of them, and the cause for the rest is not known. V and J calls plus clone size are reproduced from that table; the DNA served to infer D and trimming. For this sample there are around 100,000 clones; more than 70% appear just once. The ten biggest clones cover 1.5% to 2% of the sample.

What the authors observed across the whole study: Compared with cord blood, the pancreas TCR compartment showed significant oligoclonal enrichment, and some top clones were enriched more than 90-fold. The oligoclonal enrichment was interpreted as support for antigen-driven autoimmunity in the pancreas before birth in IPEX syndrome. TRB gene family usage was broadly similar between cord blood and pancreas, resembling published neonatal and adult repertoires.

Sequenced sample: pancreas tissue. This clonotype originated in a male donor with IPEX syndrome. The sequence is built from TRBV7-9 and TRBJ1-1; TRBD1 aligns with 10 central bases. The DNA sequence is as follows: TGTGCCAGCAGCACGGACAGGGGGTTAACTTTCTTT. Translation gives CASSTDRGLTFF.